The 17 T cell receptor beta chains given below trace back to one sample, sequenced in a study of blood T cell repertoires in COVID-19. The protocol was immunoSEQ multiplex PCR, while the TCRdb copy is restricted to in-frame clones and leaves out a portion. Among 130,000 to 150,000 clones listed, around 86% were seen once. The sequenced sample was peripheral blood. These receptor sequences come from a middle-aged man who had recovered from COVID-19.

The genes are TRBV7-2 and TRBJ2-7; 8 positions agree with TRBD2. Per the germline V gene, CDR1 is SGHTA and CDR2 is FQGNSA. After removal of 5 bases from V and 2 bases from J, the junction contained 8 bases not matched to a gene. CDR3 length equals 15 residues. CDR3 sequence (DNA): TGTGCCAGCAGCGGAGGGACTAGAGTCGCCTACGAGCAGTACTTC. Protein: CASSGGTRVAYEQYF.

J is TRBJ1-1 and V is TRBV19; a possible D gene is TRBD1 (5 bases). CDR3 size: 14 residues. Germline loops: CDR1 LNHDA, CDR2 SQIVND (reference sequence). Trimming left V 7 bases short and J 7 bases short, with 19 bases between. In nucleotides, the CDR3 is TGTGCCAGTACGGGGGTGCAAACTTGGCATGAAGCTTTCTTT. Encoded protein: CASTGVQTWHEAFF.

In its sample, this clone was seen once. The chain links TRBV7-6 to TRBJ2-7; D perhaps matches TRBD2 (8 bases). The CDR3 is 16 residues long. Germline CDR1 reads SGHVS; CDR2 reads FNYEAQ. V lost 5 bases, J lost 2 bases, and 19 bases lay in between. CDR3 bases: TGTGCCAGCAGCACAGGCGGGGGGCAGGGGGCCTACGAGCAGTACTTC. It is translated as CASSTGGGQGAYEQYF.

J is TRBJ2-3 and V is TRBV19, with TRBD1 identical over 10 bases. The CDR3 is 15 amino acids. Per germline, CDR1 LNHDA and CDR2 SQIVND (reference sequence). The trim removed 5 bases at V and 1 base at J, leaving 3 bases unmatched. The CDR3 here is CASSFGQGGTDTQYF. DNA of the CDR3: TGTGCCAGTAGTTTCGGACAGGGGGGCACAGATACGCAGTATTTT.

The gene calls are TRBV19 and TRBJ2-2; tentative D call: TRBD1 (6 bases). Trimming removed 5 bases from V and 1 base from J, with 14 bases in between. CDR3 size: 16 residues. Germline V gives CDR1 LNHDA, CDR2 SQIVND (reference sequence). The CDR3 spells CASSSGQTMNTGELFF. The DNA for the CDR3 is TGTGCCAGTAGTTCTGGACAGACCATGAACACCGGGGAGCTGTTTTTT.

V and J are TRBV6-2 or TRBV6-3 and TRBJ1-5; D remains unclear. CDR1 is MNHEY, CDR2 SVGEGT, per germline. This CDR3 contains 14 residues. Trimming cost V 0 bases and J 7 bases, with 10 bases left between them. CDR3 sequence (DNA): TGTGCCAGCAGTTACTCGCTCGAGAGACAGCCCCAGCATTTT. It translates to CASSYSLERQPQHF.

As to this clone: Mismatch with germline at one junction end may stem from a read error. The chain employs TRBV11-2 and TRBJ1-2; D is unresolved. The CDR3 is 15 residues long. CDR1 SGHAT and CDR2 FQNNGV come from the germline V gene. CDR3: CASTGLVKTNYGYIF. CDR3 DNA: TGTGCCAGCACGGGCTTGGTAAAGACTAACTATGGCTACATCTTC.

The J gene is TRBJ2-1, the V gene TRBV4-3, with 7 bases identical to TRBD2. Trimming cost V 3 bases and J 2 bases; bases outside gene matches: 7. CDR1 and CDR2 from the germline V gene are LGHNA and YSLEER. This CDR3 is 16 amino acids long. The CDR3 region is CASSQSRGGAYNEQFF. The CDR3 nucleotides read TGCGCCAGCAGCCAGTCGCGCGGGGGAGCCTACAATGAGCAGTTCTTC.

This clone came up a few times. The chain recombines TRBV27 with TRBJ1-2; D gene uncertain. The ends were cut back, 2 bases at V and 1 base at J, with 5 bases in the middle. This CDR3 has 13 amino acids. Germline CDR1 reads MNHEY; CDR2 reads SMNVEV (reference sequence). As DNA, the CDR3 is TGTGCCAGCAGTTTAAACAGTAACTATGGCTACACCTTC. It codes for CASSLNSNYGYTF.

CDR3 sequence (DNA): TGTGCCAGTACGGGGGTGGGAGGTTGGCAGCCCCAGCATTTT. Encoded protein: CASTGVGGWQPQHF. The gene calls are TRBV19 and TRBJ1-5; possible D gene TRBD1, 5 bases. V dropped 7 bases and J dropped 7 bases, with 17 bases sitting between them. The CDR3 sequence is 14 residues long. Germline V gene data show CDR1 as LNHDA and CDR2 as SQIVND (reference sequence).

The genes are TRBV27 and TRBJ1-2; D is possibly TRBD1 (6 bases). This CDR3 has 13 amino acids. The ends were cut back, 5 bases at V and 4 bases at J, with 11 bases in the middle. CDR1 and CDR2 from the germline V gene are MNHEY and SMNVEV (reference sequence). Here the CDR3 DNA reads TGTGCCAGCAGTCAACAGGGATCCTATGGCTACACCTTC. Protein: CASSQQGSYGYTF.

The V call is TRBV11-2, the J call TRBJ2-7; D is uncertain. This CDR3 is 11 amino acids long. CDR1 is SGHAT, CDR2 FQNNGV, per germline. Trimming left V 2 bases short and J 4 bases short, with 3 bases between. CDR3 amino acids: CASSLLYEQYF. Written as DNA, the CDR3 is TGTGCCAGCAGCTTACTGTACGAGCAGTACTTC.

This clone was detected only once. CDR3 amino acids: CASSFRDRALIAYGYTF. Written as DNA, the CDR3 is TGTGCCAGCAGTTTCCGGGACAGGGCCCTAATTGCCTATGGCTACACCTTC. This sequence joins TRBV6-2 or TRBV6-3 and TRBJ1-2, with TRBD1 matching over 9 bases. V trimming: 4 bases; J trimming: 4 bases; junction bases outside the gene matches: 13. CDR3 size: 17 residues. Germline assignment: CDR1 MNHEY and CDR2 SVGEGT.

This clone was detected only a few times. The V gene is TRBV5-6, the J gene TRBJ1-1, with 8 bases identical to TRBD1. This CDR3 contains 17 residues. The trim removed 0 bases at V and 4 bases at J, leaving 11 bases unmatched. Per the germline V gene, CDR1 is SGHDT and CDR2 is YYEEEE. The CDR3 bases are TGTGCCAGCAGCTTGGACAGGGGGAGTCTGGTGGTCACTGAAGCTTTCTTT. It yields the protein CASSLDRGSLVVTEAFF.

The V and J genes are TRBV10-3 and TRBJ2-6; TRBD1 agrees at 8 bases. The CDR3 consists of 17 residues. From germline, CDR1 is ENHRY and CDR2 SYGVKD. With V trimmed by 6 bases and J by 2 bases, 9 bases remained unmatched. CDR3 protein: CAIRRTGSGAGANVLTF. The CDR3, as DNA: TGTGCCATCAGACGGACAGGGAGTGGAGCTGGGGCCAACGTCCTGACTTTC.

This rearrangement joins TRBV27 to TRBJ1-6; 7 positions agree with TRBD1. Germline-derived CDR1 and CDR2 are MNHEY and SMNVEV (reference sequence). This CDR3 comprises 13 residues. V lost 6 bases, J lost 10 bases, and 6 bases stayed unmatched. Here the CDR3 DNA reads TGTGCCAGCAGCGCTACAGGGGTCTCACCCCTCCACTTT. It yields the protein CASSATGVSPLHF.

The CDR3 DNA sequence: TGTGCCAGCAGTCTGGACAGGGCTACTCAGCCCCAGCATTTT. Protein: CASSLDRATQPQHF. The V gene is TRBV27, the J gene TRBJ1-5; TRBD1 matches 8 bases. The CDR3 runs 14 residues. The germline CDR1 and CDR2 sequences are MNHEY and SMNVEV (reference sequence). J gave up 6 bases and V 5 bases, and 6 bases lay outside the gene matches.